The 9 T cell receptor beta chains below were found in one sample sequenced in a study of tissue T cells after allogeneic stem cell transplantation (dated by TCRdb to between 2021 and 2024). Library construction relied on the immunoSEQ multiplex PCR assay. The source is immuneACCESS, and TCRdb retained only in-frame sequences with V and J called. Part of the clones is not carried over; for the studies checked, unresolved V genes explain less than half of this, and the remainder is unexplained. The sample includes 20,000 to 25,000 clones, with 69% observed a single time. Of the sample, 0.41% is held by the ten largest clones. The sequenced material came from blood. These receptors all come from a female BALB/c mouse in good health. Mice belonging to this strain carry MHC haplotype H2-d.

This clone was counted once. Mouse gene names apply. Read coverage stops 1 residue before the CDR3 terminus; the germline J gene supplies the remainder. This chain connects TRBV19 to TRBJ2-5; D is undetermined. This CDR3 comprises 14 residues. Trimming removed 4 bases from V and 3 bases from J, with 12 bases in between. Per the germline V gene, CDR1 is FNHDT and CDR2 is SITEND (reference sequence). Partial CDR3 DNA: TGTGCCAGCAGTCCTCCAAGGGTGCAAGACACCCAGTAC. Translated, it gives CASSPPRVQDTQY. The whole CDR3 region reads CASSPPRVQDTQYF.

Details on this clone: Mouse gene names and germline throughout. The CDR3 is cut off 1 residue early in the read; its end comes from the germline J gene. The V gene is TRBV19, the J gene TRBJ1-4; D is possibly TRBD1 (5 bases). V was trimmed by 2 bases and J by 3 bases, leaving 11 bases between them. The CDR3 totals 15 residues. Per the germline V gene, CDR1 is FNHDT and CDR2 is SITEND (reference sequence). The CDR3 region is CASSIRQKTNERLFF. The part of the CDR3 DNA that was read is TGTGCCAGCAGTATCCGACAGAAAACCAACGAAAGATTATTT. The whole variable domain, remainder taken from reference TRBV19 and TRBJ1-4, is GGIITQTPKFLIGQEGQKLTLKCQQNFNHDTMYWYRQDSGKGLRLIYYSITENDLQKGDLSEGYDASREKKSSFSLTVTSAQKNEMAVFLCASSIRQKTNERLFFGHGTKLSVL.

This clone was picked up a small number of times. Gene and germline names: mouse. The CDR3 extends 1 residue past the end of the read, so its final part is completed from the germline J gene. The chain has TRBV3 and TRBJ2-7, with D tentatively TRBD2 (6 bases). The V gene's germline CDR1 is SNHLY and CDR2 FYNGKV (reference sequence). CDR3 size: 13 residues. Trimming left V 1 base short and J 4 bases short, with 8 bases between. The sequenced part of the CDR3 DNA is TGTGCCAGCAGCTTAGACTGGGATTATGAACAGTAC. It codes for CASSLDWDYEQY. The entire CDR3 protein is CASSLDWDYEQYF.

As to this clone: Germline and genes: mouse. Read data end 1 residue before the CDR3 end; the end is taken from the germline J gene. This chain joins TRBV13-3 and TRBJ2-4; 8 nucleotides match TRBD1. Per the germline V gene, CDR1 is NNHDY and CDR2 is SYVADS. This CDR3 region has 13 residues. The J segment lost 8 bases and the V segment lost 3 bases, leaving 5 bases of the junction unmatched. CDR3 DNA, as far as it was read: TGTGCCAGCAGTGGGACAGGGAGGGTCACCTTGTAC. Its translation is CASSGTGRVTLY. The CDR3, in full, reads CASSGTGRVTLYF.

Comment on this clone: Gene labels here are mouse ones. The CDR3 end lies 1 residue beyond the end of the read and is filled in from the germline J gene. The J gene is TRBJ2-3, the V gene TRBV13-3; tentatively, D is TRBD1 (6 bases). The CDR3 loop spans 15 amino acids. CDR1 is NNHDY and CDR2 is SYVADS in the germline V gene. The V end was cut by 2 bases, the J end by 0 bases, with 10 bases between. The CDR3 protein is CASSDTGRSAETLYF. The CDR3 DNA, read in part, is TGTGCCAGCAGTGACACAGGGAGAAGTGCAGAAACGCTGTAT.

A remark on this clone: Mouse names are used for the genes. The sequence runs out 1 residue before the end of the CDR3; the remainder is reconstructed from the germline J gene. This chain connects TRBV1 to TRBJ2-3; 9 bases agree with TRBD2. J gave up 0 bases and V 0 bases, and 4 bases lay outside the gene matches. Germline V gene data show CDR1 as NSQYPW and CDR2 as LRSPGD (reference sequence). CDR3 size: 17 residues. The CDR3 region is CTCSADLGGGSAETLYF. The CDR3 bases that were read are TGCACCTGCAGTGCAGATCTGGGGGGGGGTAGTGCAGAAACGCTGTAT.

Note on this clone: Mouse names are used for the genes. The CDR3 goes on 1 residue after the read ends, and that part is filled in from the germline J gene. The chain joins TRBV13-2 to TRBJ2-5, with D perhaps matching TRBD1 (6 bases). This CDR3 spans 14 amino acids. V was shortened by 2 bases and J by 0 bases, with 7 bases between the two germline ends. Germline CDR1 NNHNN, CDR2 SYGAGS (reference sequence). CDR3 bases read: TGTGCCAGCGGTGAAGGGGGTAACCAAGACACCCAGTAC. It specifies CASGEGGNQDTQY. The whole CDR3 sequence reads CASGEGGNQDTQYF.

Only one count was recorded for this clone. Gene names denote mouse genes. The read stops 1 residue short of the end of the CDR3; the missing end is completed from the germline J gene. The rearrangement links TRBV31 to TRBJ2-5, with TRBD1 identical over 9 bases. Germline CDR1 and CDR2: GKSSPN and SITVG. The CDR3 covers 14 residues. V lost 3 bases, J lost 6 bases, and 7 bases stayed unmatched. Incomplete CDR3 DNA: TGTGCCTGGAGATCCGGGACAGGGAGGGACACCCAGTAC. As protein: CAWRSGTGRDTQY. The CDR3 as a whole reads CAWRSGTGRDTQYF.

On this clone: Gene names are mouse gene names. The read gets to within 1 residue of the CDR3 end, and the germline J gene fills in the rest. This chain links TRBV13-1 with TRBJ2-2; 9 nucleotides agree with TRBD1. CDR3 length: 16 amino acids. The germline V gene has CDR1 NSHNY and CDR2 SYGAGN. The V and J ends lost 0 bases and 3 bases, in that order; junction bases with no gene match: 3. CDR3 protein: CASSDEQGAHTGQLYF. The part of the CDR3 DNA that was read is TGTGCCAGCAGTGATGAACAGGGGGCGCACACCGGGCAGCTCTAC.